This record covers a single TCR beta chain. This entry comes from a study of blood T cell repertoires in COVID-19. Researchers sorted participants into cohorts using their self-reported clinical history. Germline CDR1 reads SGHVS; CDR2 reads FQNEAQ. This CDR3 region has 15 residues. Trimming removed 5 bases from V and 6 bases from J; junction bases left unmatched: 7. Methods used by the authors: Quantification of nucleated cells was approximated via reference gene primer amplification. Generated by immunoSEQ multiplex PCR, the TCRdb table keeps only in-frame clones and is missing some. That table gives V, J and clone size, and the DNA gave D and trimming. The sample comprises roughly 230,000 clones, more than 65% of which are singletons, and around 3.5% rests with the top ten.

This receptor was obtained from a middle-aged man who had recovered from COVID-19. The chain joins TRBV7-8 to TRBJ1-4, with TRBD1 matching 9 bases. Material: PBMCs or T cells enriched from blood (not recorded which). The CDR3 nucleotides are TGTGCCAGCAGCCGTTTGGGACAGGGCTATGAAAAACTGTTTTTT. This encodes CASSRLGQGYEKLFF.